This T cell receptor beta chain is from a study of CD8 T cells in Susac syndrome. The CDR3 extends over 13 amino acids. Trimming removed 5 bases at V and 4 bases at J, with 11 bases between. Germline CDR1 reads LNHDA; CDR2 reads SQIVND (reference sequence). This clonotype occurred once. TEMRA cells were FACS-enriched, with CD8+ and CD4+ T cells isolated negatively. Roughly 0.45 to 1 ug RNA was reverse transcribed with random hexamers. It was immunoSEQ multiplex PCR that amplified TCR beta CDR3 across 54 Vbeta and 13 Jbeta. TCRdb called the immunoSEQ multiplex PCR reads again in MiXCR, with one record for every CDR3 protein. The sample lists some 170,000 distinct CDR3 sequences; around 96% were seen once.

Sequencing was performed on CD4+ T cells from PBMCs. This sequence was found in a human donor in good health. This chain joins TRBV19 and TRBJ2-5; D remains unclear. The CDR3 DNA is TGTGCCAGTAGTGCCCCTTGGAGAGAGACCCAGTACTTC. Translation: CASSAPWRETQYF.